This T cell receptor beta chain was captured in a study of early T cells in non-severe SARS-CoV-2 infection. The CDR3 totals 11 residues. The germline gives CDR1 SQVTM, CDR2 ANQGSEA. V dropped 6 bases and J dropped 10 bases, with 16 bases sitting between them. This clonotype was counted a few times. Using its own MiXCR run on the 5' RACE reads, TCRdb lists one record per CDR3 protein. The sample comprises about 100,000 distinct CDR3 sequences, about 13% of which are singletons, and around 2.4% rests with the top ten. This receptor was identified in an adult who was a healthcare worker with PCR-confirmed SARS-CoV-2 infection or an uninfected control (not recorded which). Sequencing input: whole blood. This chain joins TRBV29-1 and TRBJ2-7; D may match TRBD1 or TRBD2 (5 bases each). CDR3 nucleotide sequence: TGCAGCGTCCAGGAGAGGGGAGAACAGTACTTC. Translation: CSVQERGEQYF.